This entry is about one T cell receptor (beta chain). Its cognate antigen is unknown. This CDR3 comprises 15 residues. V was trimmed by 4 bases and J by 0 bases, leaving 10 bases between them. CDR1 and CDR2 (germline): KGHSH, LQKENI. The data are from a study of cytomegalovirus exposure and HLA in healthy donors. Findings of the study overall: Many donors shared some public TCRs, even though most TCR sequences were rare. The study designated about 180 TCR beta chains cytomegalovirus-associated.

Libraries were prepared by immunoSEQ multiplex PCR; TCRdb keeps only in-frame clonotypes and omits some of them. The table records 250,000 to 400,000 clones, nearly 90% of them present only once. Material for sequencing was PBMCs. The sequence came from a man aged 25-40 years in good health and CMV-seronegative. This rearrangement joins TRBV18 to TRBJ2-4; D may be TRBD2 (5 bases). The DNA of the CDR3 is TGTGCCAGCTCACGAGGAGGTCAAGCCAAAAACATTCAGTACTTC. This sequence encodes CASSRGGQAKNIQYF.